Below, 3 T cell receptor beta chains from the same sample are listed, as sequenced in a study of T-cell memory formation after mild COVID-19. TCRdb itself ran the 5' RACE reads through MiXCR, one entry per CDR3 protein. The sample has roughly 89,000 distinct CDR3 sequences; 13% are singletons. Sequencing was done on a sample of PBMCs or a T cell subset sorted from them (not recorded which). Receptor source: an adult woman who had mild COVID-19 (a few samples of this study predate the infection). Cell type and time point are not known.

This clonotype was observed a few times. The J gene is TRBJ1-2, the V gene TRBV12-3 or TRBV12-4, with 11 bases identical to TRBD1. The CDR3 sequence is 14 residues long. The junction had 5 bases not matched to a gene; V was cut back by 7 bases and J by 4 bases. CDR3 sequence: CASIWTGGGYGYTF. CDR3 bases: TGTGCCAGCATTTGGACAGGGGGCGGCTATGGCTACACCTTC.

The chain recombines TRBV4-1 with TRBJ2-7; weak D call: TRBD1 (6 bases). V gave up 3 bases and J gave up 6 bases, with 18 bases separating them. CDR3 length: 15 residues. CDR1 and CDR2 from the germline V gene are MGHRA and YSYEKL. DNA of the CDR3: TGCGCCAGCAGCCATCTTGGGGGCACCAACTCCGAGCAGTACTTC. Protein product: CASSHLGGTNSEQYF.

The chain joins TRBV5-6 to TRBJ2-1, with 11 nucleotides matching TRBD2. The CDR3 is made up of 17 amino acids. Germline-derived CDR1 and CDR2 are SGHDT and YYEEEE. V lost 4 bases, J lost 4 bases, and 10 bases stayed unmatched. The CDR3 nucleotides read TGTGCCAGCAGCGCCCGCTCTAGCGGGGGGATATACAATGAGCAGTTCTTC. The encoded protein is CASSARSSGGIYNEQFF. The full variable domain, with the rest looked up from reference TRBV5-6 and TRBJ2-1, is DAGVTQSPTHLIKTRGQQVTLRCSPKSGHDTVSWYQQALGQGPQFIFQYYEEEERQRGNFPDRFSGHQFPNYSSELNVNALLLGDSALYLCASSARSSGGIYNEQFFGPGTRLTVL.